This T cell receptor (beta chain) was profiled in a study of CD8 T cells in Susac syndrome. The RNA, roughly 0.45 to 1 ug, was put through reverse transcription using random hexamers. immunoSEQ multiplex PCR amplified TCR beta CDR3 across 54 Vbeta, 13 Jbeta. TCRdb analysed the immunoSEQ multiplex PCR reads with MiXCR anew, one entry per CDR3 protein. This table has 95,000 to 150,000 distinct CDR3 sequences, around 94% appearing once. V shed 5 bases and J shed 1 base, with 15 bases lying between them. CDR3 size: 16 residues. Germline V gene data show CDR1 as SEHNR and CDR2 as FQNEAQ (reference sequence).

This receptor was taken from a human donor with Susac syndrome. V gene TRBV7-9 combines with J gene TRBJ2-4, with D possibly TRBD1 on 5 matching bases. Sequencing used CD8+ T cells from PBMCs. This CDR3 reads CASSPRVGAAKNIQYF. The CDR3 DNA follows: TGTGCCAGCAGCCCCCGGGTTGGGGCCGCCAAAAACATTCAGTACTTC.